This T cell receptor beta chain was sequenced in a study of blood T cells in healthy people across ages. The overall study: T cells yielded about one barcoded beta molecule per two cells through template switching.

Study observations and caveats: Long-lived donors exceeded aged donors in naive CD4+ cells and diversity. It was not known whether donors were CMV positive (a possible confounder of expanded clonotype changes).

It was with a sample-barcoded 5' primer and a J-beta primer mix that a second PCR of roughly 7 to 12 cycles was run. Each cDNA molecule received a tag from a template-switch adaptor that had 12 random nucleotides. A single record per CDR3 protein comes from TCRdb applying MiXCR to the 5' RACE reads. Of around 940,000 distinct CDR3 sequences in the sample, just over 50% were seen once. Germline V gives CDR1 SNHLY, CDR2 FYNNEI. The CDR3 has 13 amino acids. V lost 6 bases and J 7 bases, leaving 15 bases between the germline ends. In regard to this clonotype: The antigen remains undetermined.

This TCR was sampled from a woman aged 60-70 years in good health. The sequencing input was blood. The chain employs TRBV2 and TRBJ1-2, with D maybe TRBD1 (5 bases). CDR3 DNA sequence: TGTGCCAGCAGGGGAACCGGGACGATTGGCTACACCTTC. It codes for CASRGTGTIGYTF. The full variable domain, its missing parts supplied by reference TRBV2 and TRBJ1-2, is EPEVTQTPSHQVTQMGQEVILRCVPISNHLYFYWYRQILGQKVEFLVSFYNNEISEKSEIFDDQFSVERPDGSNFTLKIRSTKLEDSAMYFCASRGTGTIGYTFGSGTRLTVV.